This paragraph reports one T cell receptor beta chain. The antigen remains unidentified. The data were taken from a study of cytomegalovirus exposure and HLA in healthy donors. Study summary: There were just under 400 genotyped donors. Of these, about 80% fell in the genetic ancestry cluster associated with self-reported Caucasian donors.

Donors were nominally healthy when sampled, though unrecorded immune exposures were likely. Vbeta (60) and Jbeta (13) primers were used in the PCR. TCRdb's copy holds only in-frame clones and misses some; the assay was immunoSEQ multiplex PCR. The sample includes over 200,000 clones, 77% of them seen just once. CDR3 size: 16 residues. Germline lookup yields CDR1 SGHRS and CDR2 YFSETQ. The germline V and J ends were trimmed by 0 bases and 0 bases, with 10 bases remaining between them. Whole-study results and caveats: Earlier analysis yielded a pattern in which most TCR beta V segments were productive about 90% or about 30% of the time.

This TCR was sampled from a woman in her sixties in good health and CMV-seropositive. The specimen was PBMCs. The rearrangement links TRBV5-1 to TRBJ2-1; D gene ambiguous. In nucleotides, the CDR3 is TGCGCCAGCAGCTTGGGGGCTATGAGCTCCTACAATGAGCAGTTCTTC. The encoded protein is CASSLGAMSSYNEQFF.